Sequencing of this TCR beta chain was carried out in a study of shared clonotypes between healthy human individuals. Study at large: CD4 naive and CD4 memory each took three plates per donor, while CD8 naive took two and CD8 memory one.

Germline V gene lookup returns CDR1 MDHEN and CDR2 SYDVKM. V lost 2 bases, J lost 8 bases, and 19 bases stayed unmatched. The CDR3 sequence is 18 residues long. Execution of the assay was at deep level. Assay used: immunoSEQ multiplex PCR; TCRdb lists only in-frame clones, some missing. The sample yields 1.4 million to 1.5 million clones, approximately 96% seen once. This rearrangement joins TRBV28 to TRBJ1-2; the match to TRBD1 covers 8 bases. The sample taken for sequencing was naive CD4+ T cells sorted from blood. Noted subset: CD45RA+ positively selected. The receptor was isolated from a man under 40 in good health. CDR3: CASSLPGGVNSDSEGYTF. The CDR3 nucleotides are TGTGCCAGCAGTTTACCAGGGGGCGTTAATTCAGATTCGGAAGGCTACACCTTC.